The present T cell receptor beta chain was sequenced within a study of control samples from healthy donors and cancer patients. This table comes from immunoSEQ multiplex PCR, and its TCRdb copy is limited to in-frame clones, with some not included. The sample has 65,000 to 85,000 clones, 80% to 90% seen once. Germline assignment: CDR1 SGHNT and CDR2 YYREEE (reference sequence). The V and J ends lost 1 base and 8 bases, in that order; junction bases with no gene match: 10. The CDR3 runs 15 residues. The chain links TRBV5-4 to TRBJ1-2; 8 bases are a match to TRBD1. The receptor comes from a woman between 50 and 59 years old with head and neck cancer. Material: PBMCs. The CDR3 loop is CASSLPRDRGIGYTF. The CDR3 DNA reads as TGTGCCAGCAGCTTGCCTCGAGACAGGGGAATCGGCTACACCTTC. The full variable domain, in which reference TRBV5-4 and TRBJ1-2 provide the parts outside the CDR3, is ETGVTQSPTHLIKTRGQQVTLRCSSQSGHNTVSWYQQALGQGPQFIFQYYREEENGRGNFPPRFSGLQFPNYSSELNVNALELDDSALYLCASSLPRDRGIGYTFGSGTRLTVV.